These T cell receptor beta chains were read from a single sample in a study of blood T cell repertoires in COVID-19. TCRdb's table, derived via immunoSEQ multiplex PCR, lists solely in-frame clones and lacks some. Of approximately 350,000 clones listed, around four fifths were seen once; the top ten hold approximately 4.7%. The sample consisted of PBMCs or T cells enriched from blood (not recorded which). These receptors were collected from a woman between 45 and 65 years old who had recovered from COVID-19. Each CDR3 is given with its conserved first and last residue. The size entry is marked missing in some rows and otherwise reads once, few, many or a size class.

len	v_gene	j_gene	abundance	CDR3aa
14	TRBV19	TRBJ1-2	few	CASRRTEANYGYTF
15	TRBV11-2	TRBJ2-1	once	CASSITGLGDNEQFF
14	TRBV19	TRBJ2-1	.	CASVAGPQSPEQFF
16	TRBV6-5	TRBJ2-1	once	CASSYSGTGTYNEQFF
15	TRBV5-1	TRBJ2-1	.	CASSLGGVGLNEQFF
13	TRBV19	TRBJ1-2	.	CASNVAANYGYTF
15	TRBV11-3	TRBJ2-1	.	CASSPATGGIGEQFF
14	TRBV6-6	TRBJ1-2	.	CASSYDSGLGGYTF
15	TRBV20-1	TRBJ2-7	.	CSASHGQDISYEQYF
16	TRBV12-1	TRBJ2-7	.	CASSRTPKPLTYEQYF
13	TRBV30	TRBJ2-1	.	CAWTGQAYNEQFF
11	TRBV20-1	TRBJ1-1	.	CSAPPGKEAFF
14	TRBV14	TRBJ1-2	once	CASSQDEGAGGYTF
17	TRBV5-4	TRBJ1-3	.	CASSWDPGTGIGNTIYF
13	TRBV18	TRBJ1-1	.	CASSPGTGPEAFF